This T cell receptor beta chain was sequenced in a study of blood T cell repertoires in COVID-19. Whole-study context: COVID-19 samples from acute and convalescent phases originated in the United States, Italy and Spain. Sample material is recorded as cDNA or gDNA derived from T cells, B-cell-depleted T cells, or PBMCs.

Patients from Seattle were sampled longitudinally, starting during active infection. In the authors' methods: Amplification with reference gene primers provided the estimates of nucleated cell counts. Here immunoSEQ multiplex PCR was the method, and the copy in TCRdb shows in-frame clones only, minus some. That table furnishes V, J and clone size, whereas the DNA furnished D and trimming. Here the sample spans approximately 70,000 clones, roughly nine tenths being singletons. The clonotype comes from a man aged 50 to 59 with COVID-19, enrolled during active disease. Source material: peripheral blood.

In DNA form, the CDR3 reads TGTGCCAGCAGCCAAGGTGGCGGGATGGGCTCCTACAATGAGCAGTTCTTC. It encodes CASSQGGGMGSYNEQFF. The V and J genes are TRBV14 and TRBJ2-1; D is possibly TRBD2 (6 bases). The germline CDR1 and CDR2 sequences are SGHDN and FVKESK. The V and J ends lost 1 base and 0 bases respectively, with 13 bases between them. The CDR3 spans 17 residues.